The 20 T cell receptor beta chains below all came from one sample that was sequenced in a study of blood T cell repertoires in COVID-19. TCRdb's table, derived via immunoSEQ multiplex PCR, lists solely in-frame clones and lacks some. The repertoire holds approximately 280,000 clones, with around nine tenths as singletons. The sequenced material came from PBMCs or T cells enriched from blood (not recorded which). Receptor source: a middle-aged woman who had recovered from COVID-19.

V usage is TRBV4-3 and J usage is TRBJ2-5; 10 bases are a match to TRBD1. Germline V gene data show CDR1 as LGHNA and CDR2 as YSLEER. CDR3 length: 19 residues. V shed 0 bases, J shed 7 bases, and the junction held 17 bases outside the gene matches. The CDR3, as DNA: TGCGCCAGCAGCCAAGATCCCAGGACAGGGGGGCGGGACCGCTTGACCCAGTACTTC. Its protein is CASSQDPRTGGRDRLTQYF.

The V call is TRBV28, the J call TRBJ1-1, with D possibly matching TRBD1 (5 bases). The CDR3 has 12 amino acids. Germline V gene lookup returns CDR1 MDHEN and CDR2 SYDVKM. Trimming took 6 bases from V and 7 from J, leaving 12 bases between them. CDR3 sequence (DNA): TGTGCCAGCAGCCAAAAGGGGTATGAAGCTTTCTTT. It specifies CASSQKGYEAFF.

This clone was counted only a few times. This chain uses TRBV6-5 with TRBJ1-3, with D hard to call. The germline gives CDR1 MNHEY, CDR2 SVGAGI. The CDR3 runs to 16 residues. V was shortened by 0 bases and J by 2 bases, with 11 bases between the two germline ends. The CDR3 DNA follows: TGTGCCAGCAGTTACTCAGGGAGAATTGCTGGAAACACCATATATTTT. It is translated as CASSYSGRIAGNTIYF.

The gene calls are TRBV10-3 and TRBJ1-4; D call uncertain. V was shortened by 10 bases and J by 8 bases, with 17 bases between the two germline ends. This CDR3 region has 13 residues. Germline loops: CDR1 ENHRY, CDR2 SYGVKD. The CDR3 sequence: CATAPGAGEKLFF. CDR3 DNA: TGTGCCACCGCCCCGGGAGCCGGGGAAAAACTGTTTTTT.

The chain joins TRBV3-1 (or the pseudogene TRBV3-2) to TRBJ2-5; 9 nucleotides match TRBD2. CDR3 length: 16 residues. V dropped 4 bases and J dropped 3; count of bases not matched to a gene: 9. Looked up from germline, CDR1 is LGHDT and CDR2 is YNNKEL (reference sequence). The CDR3 spells CASSLAGGPREETQYF. In nucleotides, the CDR3 is TGTGCCAGCAGCCTTGCGGGAGGGCCAAGGGAAGAGACCCAGTACTTC.

The CDR3, as DNA: TGTGCCAGCAAAAGACAGGGGAATAAGGGTCAGCCCCAGCATTTT. It specifies CASKRQGNKGQPQHF. The rearrangement uses TRBV2 and TRBJ1-5; 8 bases line up with TRBD1. CDR3 length: 15 amino acids. Germline-derived CDR1 and CDR2 are SNHLY and FYNNEI. V shed 7 bases and J 6 bases; nucleotides not matched to a gene: 11.

The gene calls are TRBV6-5 and TRBJ1-4, with D tentatively TRBD1 (6 bases). The V gene lost 8 bases and the J gene lost 3 bases, with 13 bases spanning the gap. The CDR3 loop spans 14 amino acids. Germline V CDR1 and CDR2: MNHEY, SVGAGI. The CDR3 bases are TGTGCCAGCCAGGCGGGGGCTCCTAATGAAAAACTGTTTTTT. This codes for CASQAGAPNEKLFF.

This chain connects TRBV30 to TRBJ2-5; 7 nucleotides line up with TRBD1. V lost 3 bases to trimming and J lost 10 bases; unmatched junction nucleotides: 14. This CDR3 spans 14 amino acids. Germline CDR1 and CDR2: GTSNPN and SVGIG (reference sequence). The CDR3 DNA follows: TGTGCCTGGAGCGAACCGGGACAGTCGGTTCTCCAGTACTTC. Residues: CAWSEPGQSVLQYF.

This chain uses TRBV5-1 with TRBJ2-2; D is unresolved. The ends were cut back, 0 bases at V and 3 bases at J, with 6 bases in the middle. Germline V gives CDR1 SGHRS, CDR2 YFSETQ. CDR3 length: 14 amino acids. In DNA, the CDR3 is TGCGCCAGCAGCTTGGTCCAGGACACCGGGGAGCTGTTTTTT. It codes for CASSLVQDTGELFF. The whole variable domain, remainder taken from reference TRBV5-1 and TRBJ2-2, is KAGVTQTPRYLIKTRGQQVTLSCSPISGHRSVSWYQQTPGQGLQFLFEYFSETQRNKGNFPGRFSGRQFSNSRSEMNVSTLELGDSALYLCASSLVQDTGELFFGEGSRLTVL.

This clone turned up a few times. The chain combines TRBV27 with TRBJ1-5; possible D gene TRBD1, 5 bases. Germline V gene data show CDR1 as MNHEY and CDR2 as SMNVEV (reference sequence). V lost 5 bases to trimming and J lost 11 bases, with 16 bases between them. The CDR3 is 13 amino acids. This CDR3 is CASSREGRGAQHF. The CDR3, as DNA: TGTGCCAGCAGTCGGGAGGGGAGAGGGGCCCAGCATTTT.

The rearrangement joins TRBV11-3 to TRBJ2-2; maybe TRBD1 (5 bases). V lost 5 bases, J lost 6 bases, and 10 bases lay in between. The germline V gene encodes CDR1 SGHNT and CDR2 YENEEA. The CDR3 is made up of 13 amino acids. The CDR3 sequence: CASSLRQSGELFF. The CDR3 DNA reads as TGTGCCAGCAGCCTGAGACAGTCCGGGGAGCTGTTTTTT.

The V call is TRBV6-1, the J call TRBJ2-1, with D tentatively TRBD1 (5 bases). The ends were cut back, 4 bases at V and 1 base at J, with 14 bases in the middle. The germline V gene has CDR1 MNHNS and CDR2 SASEGT. The CDR3 length is 16 residues. Here the CDR3 DNA reads TGTGCCAGCAGTGCGGACACCCCGAGGTCCTACAATGAGCAGTTCTTC. Its protein product is CASSADTPRSYNEQFF.

The gene calls are TRBV28 and TRBJ1-4; no firm D call. The V end lost 3 bases, the J end lost 8 bases, and 16 bases lay between the germline ends. From germline, CDR1 is MDHEN and CDR2 SYDVKM. The CDR3 extends over 15 amino acids. CDR3 in amino acids: CASSFSVPLAEKLFF. Here the CDR3 DNA reads TGTGCCAGCAGTTTCAGTGTCCCCCTGGCCGAAAAACTGTTTTTT.

This rearrangement joins TRBV7-8 to TRBJ1-1, with D uncertain. Per the germline V gene, CDR1 is SGHVS and CDR2 is FQNEAQ. Between the trimmed V and J ends, which lost 1 base and 4 bases, there was a span of 10 bases. The CDR3 spans 14 residues. For the CDR3, the DNA is TGTGCCAGCAGCTTAGTGCCACTGAGCACTGAAGCTTTCTTT. Its protein product is CASSLVPLSTEAFF.

The chain uses TRBV27 and TRBJ2-2; D is perhaps TRBD1 (5 bases). The V gene lost 1 base and the J gene lost 5 bases, with 14 bases spanning the gap. This CDR3 contains 16 residues. CDR1 and CDR2 from the germline V gene are MNHEY and SMNVEV (reference sequence). This CDR3 reads CASSLLTRQRTGELFF. In DNA form, the CDR3 reads TGTGCCAGCAGTTTATTGACCAGACAGAGAACCGGGGAGCTGTTTTTT.

This clone was observed a handful of times. V is TRBV30 and J is TRBJ1-2; 8 bases align to TRBD1. CDR3 length: 12 residues. Trimming at V came to 0 bases and at J to 12 bases, leaving 6 bases not matched to a gene. From germline, CDR1 is GTSNPN and CDR2 SVGIG (reference sequence). The CDR3 DNA reads as TGTGCCTGGAGTGTACGCCAGGGGGCCCACACCTTC. This encodes CAWSVRQGAHTF. Variable domain in full (rest from reference TRBV30 and TRBJ1-2): SQTIHQWPATLVQPVGSPLSLECTVEGTSNPNLYWYRQAAGRGLQLLFYSVGIGQISSEVPQNLSASRPQDRQFILSSKKLLLSDSGFYLCAWSVRQGAHTFGSGTRLTVV.

The chain is built from TRBV10-2 and TRBJ2-4; D remains ambiguous. With 3 bases removed from V and 9 bases from J, the gap between germline ends came to 6 bases. Germline V lookup: CDR1 WSHSY, CDR2 SAAADI. CDR3 length: 11 residues. The CDR3 coding sequence is TGCGCCAGCAGTGACACGGGCATTCAGTACTTC. It yields the protein CASSDTGIQYF.

This clone appeared a single time. This chain connects TRBV2 to TRBJ1-5; tentatively, D is TRBD1 (5 bases). The CDR3 loop spans 15 amino acids. Germline V CDR1 and CDR2: SNHLY, FYNNEI. The V and J ends lost 1 base and 5 bases respectively, with 12 bases between them. The CDR3 DNA is TGTGCCAGCAGTGAAGGGGGCAGGGAATATCAGCCCCAGCATTTT. It specifies CASSEGGREYQPQHF.

This clone occurred once. The rearrangement uses TRBV15 and TRBJ1-3; D not certain. Looked up from germline, CDR1 is LNHNV and CDR2 is YYDKDF (reference sequence). Trimming stripped 0 bases from V and 8 bases from J, with 8 bases between. This CDR3 spans 13 amino acids. The CDR3 coding sequence is TGTGCCACCAGCAGAGACCCAGGTGACACCATATATTTT. Protein product: CATSRDPGDTIYF.

The chain uses TRBV5-1 and TRBJ2-7, with a possible D match to TRBD2 (5 bases). The germline CDR1 and CDR2 sequences are SGHRS and YFSETQ. This CDR3 contains 14 residues. The germline V and J ends were trimmed by 5 bases and 2 bases, with 14 bases remaining between them. Written as DNA, the CDR3 is TGCGCCAGCAGTATAAGCGGACCAACCTACGAGCAGTACTTC. As protein: CASSISGPTYEQYF.